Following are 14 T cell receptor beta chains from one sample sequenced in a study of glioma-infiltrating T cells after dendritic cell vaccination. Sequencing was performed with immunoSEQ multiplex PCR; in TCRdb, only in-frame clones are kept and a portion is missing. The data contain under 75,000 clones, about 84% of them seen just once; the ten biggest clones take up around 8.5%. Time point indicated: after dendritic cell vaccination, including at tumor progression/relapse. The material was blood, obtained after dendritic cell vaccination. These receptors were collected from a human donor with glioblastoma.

CDR3 in amino acids: CASSQETGGEQYF. The CDR3 DNA sequence: TGCGCCAGCAGCCAAGAAACAGGGGGCGAGCAGTACTTC. The V and J genes are TRBV4-3 and TRBJ2-7; the match to TRBD1 covers 8 bases. The length of the CDR3 is 13 residues. The trim removed 0 bases at V and 6 bases at J, leaving 1 base unmatched. Germline CDR1 LGHNA, CDR2 YSLEER.

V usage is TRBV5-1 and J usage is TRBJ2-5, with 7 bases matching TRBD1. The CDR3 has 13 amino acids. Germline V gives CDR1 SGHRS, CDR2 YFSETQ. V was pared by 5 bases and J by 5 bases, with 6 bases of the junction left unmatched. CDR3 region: CASSTGALETQYF. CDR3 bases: TGCGCCAGCAGTACAGGGGCTCTGGAGACCCAGTACTTC.

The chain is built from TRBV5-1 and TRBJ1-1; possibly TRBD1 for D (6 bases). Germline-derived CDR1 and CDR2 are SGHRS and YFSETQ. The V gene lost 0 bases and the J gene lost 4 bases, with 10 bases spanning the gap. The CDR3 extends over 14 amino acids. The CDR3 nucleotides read TGCGCCAGCAGCTTGGAGGGGGTGGGCACTGAAGCTTTCTTT. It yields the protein CASSLEGVGTEAFF. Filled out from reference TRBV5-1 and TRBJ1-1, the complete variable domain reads KAGVTQTPRYLIKTRGQQVTLSCSPISGHRSVSWYQQTPGQGLQFLFEYFSETQRNKGNFPGRFSGRQFSNSRSEMNVSTLELGDSALYLCASSLEGVGTEAFFGQGTRLTVV.

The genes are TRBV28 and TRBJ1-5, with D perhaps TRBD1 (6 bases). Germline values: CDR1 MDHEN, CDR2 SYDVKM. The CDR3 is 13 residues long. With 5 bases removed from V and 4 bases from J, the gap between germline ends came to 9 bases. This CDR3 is CASSRQVNQPQHF. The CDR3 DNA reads TGTGCCAGCAGTCGACAGGTGAATCAGCCCCAGCATTTT.

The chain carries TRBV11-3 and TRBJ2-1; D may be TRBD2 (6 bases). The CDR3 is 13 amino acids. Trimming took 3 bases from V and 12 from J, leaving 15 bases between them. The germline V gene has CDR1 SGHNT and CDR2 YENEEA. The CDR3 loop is CASSFNRLGGQFF. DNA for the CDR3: TGTGCCAGCAGCTTTAATCGTCTGGGGGGGCAGTTCTTC.

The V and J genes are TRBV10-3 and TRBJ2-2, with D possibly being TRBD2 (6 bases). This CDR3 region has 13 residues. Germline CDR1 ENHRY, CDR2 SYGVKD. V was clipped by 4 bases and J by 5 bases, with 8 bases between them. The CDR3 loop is CAISARGTGELFF. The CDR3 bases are TGTGCCATCAGTGCCCGGGGGACCGGGGAGCTGTTTTTT.

CDR3 nucleotide sequence: TGTGCCAGCTCCGGGACTAGCTCTCGGTTGTCGGATGAGCAGTTCTTC. This codes for CASSGTSSRLSDEQFF. This chain joins TRBV18 and TRBJ2-1; 9 nucleotides agree with TRBD2. Germline loops: CDR1 KGHSH, CDR2 LQKENI. This CDR3 comprises 16 residues. J gave up 8 bases and V 6 bases, and 14 bases lay outside the gene matches.

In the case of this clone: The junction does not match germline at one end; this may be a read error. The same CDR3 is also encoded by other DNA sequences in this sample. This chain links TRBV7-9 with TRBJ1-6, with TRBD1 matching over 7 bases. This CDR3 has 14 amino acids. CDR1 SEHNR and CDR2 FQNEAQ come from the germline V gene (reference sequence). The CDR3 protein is CAVGDSSYNSPLHF. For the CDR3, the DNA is TGTGCAGTGGGGGACAGCTCCTATAATTCCCCCCTCCACTTT.

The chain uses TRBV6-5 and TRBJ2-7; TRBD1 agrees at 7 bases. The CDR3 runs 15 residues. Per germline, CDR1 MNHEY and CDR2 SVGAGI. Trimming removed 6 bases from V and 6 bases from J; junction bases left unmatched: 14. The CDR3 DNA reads TGTGCCAGCAGCTCCCGACAGGGACGTGGATCCGAGCAGTACTTC. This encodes CASSSRQGRGSEQYF.

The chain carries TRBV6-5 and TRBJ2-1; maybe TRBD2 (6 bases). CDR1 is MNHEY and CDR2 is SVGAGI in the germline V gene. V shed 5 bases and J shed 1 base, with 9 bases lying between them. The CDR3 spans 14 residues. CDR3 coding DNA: TGTGCCAGCAGTAGGAGGGAGTCCTACAATGAGCAGTTCTTC. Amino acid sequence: CASSRRESYNEQFF.

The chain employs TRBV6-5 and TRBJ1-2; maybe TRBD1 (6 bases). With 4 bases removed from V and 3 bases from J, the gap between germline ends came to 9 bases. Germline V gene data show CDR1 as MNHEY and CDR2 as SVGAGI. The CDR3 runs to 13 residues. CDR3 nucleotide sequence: TGTGCCAGCAGTTTAGGGGGGGACTATGGCTACACCTTC. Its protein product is CASSLGGDYGYTF.

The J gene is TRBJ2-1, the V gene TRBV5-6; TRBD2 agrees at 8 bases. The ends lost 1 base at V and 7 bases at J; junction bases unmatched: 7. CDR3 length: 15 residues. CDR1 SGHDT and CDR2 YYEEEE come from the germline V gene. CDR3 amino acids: CASSLIGGAGNEQFF. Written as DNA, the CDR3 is TGTGCCAGCAGCTTGATCGGGGGGGCCGGGAATGAGCAGTTCTTC.

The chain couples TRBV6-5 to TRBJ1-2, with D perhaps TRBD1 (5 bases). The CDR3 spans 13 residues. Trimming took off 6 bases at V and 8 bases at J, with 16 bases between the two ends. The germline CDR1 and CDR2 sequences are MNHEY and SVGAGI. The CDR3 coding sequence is TGTGCCAGCAGCCGGCGGGGGGGAGGGGGCTACACCTTC. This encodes CASSRRGGGGYTF.

The CDR3 spells CASRSYRNEKLFF. The CDR3 DNA is TGTGCCAGCAGATCGTACAGGAATGAAAAACTGTTTTTT. V usage is TRBV27 and J usage is TRBJ1-4; TRBD1 might be the D (5 bases). V lost 6 bases and J lost 5, with 10 bases in between. This CDR3 spans 13 amino acids. CDR1 and CDR2 (germline): MNHEY, SMNVEV (reference sequence).